The 4 T cell receptor beta chains below all came from one sample that was sequenced in a study of blood T cells in healthy people across ages. A sample-barcoded 5' primer and a J-beta primer mix were used in a second PCR of about 7 to 12 cycles. TCRdb called the 5' RACE reads again in MiXCR, with one record for every CDR3 protein. The data show around 940,000 distinct CDR3 sequences, about 51% seen once. Sequenced: blood. Receptors originate from a woman in her fifties or sixties in good health.

This clonotype was seen a few times. The V and J genes are TRBV4-1 and TRBJ2-5; no clear D. CDR1 MGHRA and CDR2 YSYEKL come from the germline V gene. The V end lost 0 bases, the J end lost 0 bases, and 8 bases lay between the germline ends. CDR3 length equals 15 residues. CDR3 coding DNA: TGCGCCAGCAGCCAAGATACAGTGTACCAAGAGACCCAGTACTTC. Amino acids: CASSQDTVYQETQYF.

This chain's CDR3 is CAISDGEVGNTEAFF. The DNA of the CDR3 is TGTGCCATCAGTGACGGAGAGGTGGGTAACACTGAAGCTTTCTTT. J is TRBJ1-1 and V is TRBV10-3; D not certain. The germline CDR1 and CDR2 sequences are ENHRY and SYGVKD. V was trimmed by 3 bases and J by 2 bases, leaving 13 bases between them. The CDR3 has 15 amino acids.

This chain links TRBV15 with TRBJ2-2; D tentatively reads TRBD1 or TRBD2 (6 bases each). The germline gives CDR1 LNHNV, CDR2 YYDKDF (reference sequence). CDR3 length: 15 residues. Trimming pared 1 base from V and 6 bases from J, leaving 12 bases between. CDR3 nucleotide sequence: TGTGCCACCAGCAGAGGCAGGGGAGGTGCCGGGGAGCTGTTTTTT. It codes for CATSRGRGGAGELFF.

V usage is TRBV27 and J usage is TRBJ2-1; 8 positions agree with TRBD2. V was pared by 6 bases and J by 9 bases, with 7 bases of the junction left unmatched. The CDR3 sequence is 13 residues long. Germline V CDR1 and CDR2: MNHEY, SMNVEV (reference sequence). The CDR3 nucleotides are TGTGCCAGCAGCCGGGGGGGGTACGCTGAGCAGTTCTTC. This gives the protein CASSRGGYAEQFF.